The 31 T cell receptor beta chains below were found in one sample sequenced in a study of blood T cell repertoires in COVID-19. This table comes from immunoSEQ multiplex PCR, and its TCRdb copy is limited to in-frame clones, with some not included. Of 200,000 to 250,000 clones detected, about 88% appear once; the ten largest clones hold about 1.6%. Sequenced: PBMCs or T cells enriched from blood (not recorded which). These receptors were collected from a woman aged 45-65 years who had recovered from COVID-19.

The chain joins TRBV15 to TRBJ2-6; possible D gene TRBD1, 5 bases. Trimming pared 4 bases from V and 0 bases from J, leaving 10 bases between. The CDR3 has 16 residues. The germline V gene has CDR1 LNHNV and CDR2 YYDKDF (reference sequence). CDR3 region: CATSTGKFSGANVLTF. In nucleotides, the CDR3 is TGTGCCACCAGCACAGGGAAATTCTCTGGGGCCAACGTCCTGACTTTC.

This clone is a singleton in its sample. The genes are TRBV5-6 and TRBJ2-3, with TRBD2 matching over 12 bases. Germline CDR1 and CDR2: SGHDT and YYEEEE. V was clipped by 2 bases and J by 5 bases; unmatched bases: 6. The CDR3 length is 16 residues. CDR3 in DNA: TGTGCCAGCAGCTTAGTGACTAGCGGGGGAGGAGATACGCAGTATTTT. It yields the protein CASSLVTSGGGDTQYF.

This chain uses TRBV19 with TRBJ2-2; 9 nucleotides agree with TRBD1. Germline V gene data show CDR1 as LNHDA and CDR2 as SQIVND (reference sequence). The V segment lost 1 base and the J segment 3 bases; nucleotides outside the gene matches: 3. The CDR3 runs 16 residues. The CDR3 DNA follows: TGTGCCAGTAGTATAGGGACAGGGGATCACACCGGGGAGCTGTTTTTT. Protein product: CASSIGTGDHTGELFF.

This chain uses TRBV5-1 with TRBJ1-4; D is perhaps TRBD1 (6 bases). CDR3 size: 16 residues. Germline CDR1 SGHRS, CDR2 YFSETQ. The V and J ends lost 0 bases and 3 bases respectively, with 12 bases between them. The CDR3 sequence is CASSLDQGMANEKLFF. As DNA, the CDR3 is TGCGCCAGCAGCTTGGATCAGGGGATGGCTAATGAAAAACTGTTTTTT. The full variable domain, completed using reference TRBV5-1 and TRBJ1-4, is KAGVTQTPRYLIKTRGQQVTLSCSPISGHRSVSWYQQTPGQGLQFLFEYFSETQRNKGNFPGRFSGRQFSNSRSEMNVSTLELGDSALYLCASSLDQGMANEKLFFGSGTQLSVL.

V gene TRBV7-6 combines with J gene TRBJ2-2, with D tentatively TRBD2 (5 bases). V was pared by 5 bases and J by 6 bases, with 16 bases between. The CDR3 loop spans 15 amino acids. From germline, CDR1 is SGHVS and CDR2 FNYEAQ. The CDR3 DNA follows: TGTGCCAGCAGCCAGCGCACTAGTTCCCCCGGGGAGCTGTTTTTT. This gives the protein CASSQRTSSPGELFF.

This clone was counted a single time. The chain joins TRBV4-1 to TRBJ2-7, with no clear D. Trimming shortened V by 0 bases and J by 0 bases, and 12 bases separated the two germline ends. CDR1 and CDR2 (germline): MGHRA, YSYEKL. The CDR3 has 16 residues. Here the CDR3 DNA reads TGCGCCAGCAGCCAAGACGCGGCCGAGAGCTCCTACGAGCAGTACTTC. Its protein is CASSQDAAESSYEQYF.

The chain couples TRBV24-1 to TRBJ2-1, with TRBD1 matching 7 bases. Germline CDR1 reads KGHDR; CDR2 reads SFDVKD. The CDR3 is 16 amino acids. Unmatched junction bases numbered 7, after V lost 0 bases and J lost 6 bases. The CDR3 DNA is TGTGCCACCAGTGATTTGCGGTCAGGGGGTCGCAATGAGCAGTTCTTC. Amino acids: CATSDLRSGGRNEQFF.

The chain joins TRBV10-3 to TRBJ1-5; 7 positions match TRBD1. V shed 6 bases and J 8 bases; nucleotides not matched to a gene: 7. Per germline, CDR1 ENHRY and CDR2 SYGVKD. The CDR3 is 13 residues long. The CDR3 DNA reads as TGTGCCATCAGCCCAGGGGGGCAGGAGCCCCAGCATTTT. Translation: CAISPGGQEPQHF.

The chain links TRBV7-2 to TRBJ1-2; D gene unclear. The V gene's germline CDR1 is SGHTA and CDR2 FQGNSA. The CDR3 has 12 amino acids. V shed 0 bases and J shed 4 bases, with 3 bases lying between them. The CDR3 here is CASSLALYGYTF. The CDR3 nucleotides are TGTGCCAGCAGCTTAGCCCTCTATGGCTACACCTTC.

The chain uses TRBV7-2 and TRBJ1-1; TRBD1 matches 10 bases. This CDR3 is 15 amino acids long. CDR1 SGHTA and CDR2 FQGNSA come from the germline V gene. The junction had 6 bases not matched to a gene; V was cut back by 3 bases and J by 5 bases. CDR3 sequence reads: CASSLTGTGVTEAFF. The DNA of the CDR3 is TGTGCCAGCAGCTTGACCGGGACAGGGGTTACTGAAGCTTTCTTT.

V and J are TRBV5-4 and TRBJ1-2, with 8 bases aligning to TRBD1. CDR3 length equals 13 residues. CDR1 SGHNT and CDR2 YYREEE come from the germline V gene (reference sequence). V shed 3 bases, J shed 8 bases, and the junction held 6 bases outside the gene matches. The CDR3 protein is CASSYWDRTGYTF. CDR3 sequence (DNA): TGTGCCAGCAGCTACTGGGACAGGACCGGCTACACCTTC.

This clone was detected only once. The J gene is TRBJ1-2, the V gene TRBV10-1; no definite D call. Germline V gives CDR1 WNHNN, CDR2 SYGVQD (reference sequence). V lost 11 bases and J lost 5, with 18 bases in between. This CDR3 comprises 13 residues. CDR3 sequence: CAPRSQLLYGYTF. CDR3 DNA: TGCGCCCCCCGTTCCCAACTCCTTTATGGCTACACCTTC.

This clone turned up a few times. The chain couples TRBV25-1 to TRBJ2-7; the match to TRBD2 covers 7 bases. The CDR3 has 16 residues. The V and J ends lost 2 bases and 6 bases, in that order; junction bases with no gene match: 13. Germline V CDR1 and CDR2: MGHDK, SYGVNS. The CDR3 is CASSESRPRGSGEQYF. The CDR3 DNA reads TGTGCCAGCAGTGAAAGCCGCCCGCGCGGGAGTGGCGAGCAGTACTTC.

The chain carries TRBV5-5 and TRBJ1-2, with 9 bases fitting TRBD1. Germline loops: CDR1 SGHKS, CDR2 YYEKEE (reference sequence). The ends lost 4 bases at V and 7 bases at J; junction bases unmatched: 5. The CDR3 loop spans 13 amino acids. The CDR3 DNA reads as TGTGCCAGCAGCCGGGACAGGGTTGGTGGCTACACCTTC. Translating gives CASSRDRVGGYTF. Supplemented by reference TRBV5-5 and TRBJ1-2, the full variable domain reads DAGVTQSPTHLIKTRGQQVTLRCSPISGHKSVSWYQQVLGQGPQFIFQYYEKEERGRGNFPDRFSARQFPNYSSELNVNALLLGDSALYLCASSRDRVGGYTFGSGTRLTVV.

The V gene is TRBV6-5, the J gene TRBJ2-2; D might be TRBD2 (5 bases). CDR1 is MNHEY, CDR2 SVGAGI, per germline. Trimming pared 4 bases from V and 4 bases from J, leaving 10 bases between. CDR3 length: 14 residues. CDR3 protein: CASSSREPTGELFF. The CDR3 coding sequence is TGTGCCAGCAGTTCACGGGAACCCACCGGGGAGCTGTTTTTT.

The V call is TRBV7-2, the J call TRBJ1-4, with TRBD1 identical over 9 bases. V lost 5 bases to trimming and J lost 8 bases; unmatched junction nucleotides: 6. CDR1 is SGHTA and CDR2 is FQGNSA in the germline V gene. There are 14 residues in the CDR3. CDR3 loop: CASSRDRDSEKLFF. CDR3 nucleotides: TGTGCCAGCAGCCGGGACAGGGATTCAGAAAAACTGTTTTTT.

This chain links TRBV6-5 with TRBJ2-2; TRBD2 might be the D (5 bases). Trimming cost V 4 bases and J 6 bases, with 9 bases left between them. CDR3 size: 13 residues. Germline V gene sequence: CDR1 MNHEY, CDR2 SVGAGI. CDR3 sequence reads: CASSSDSAGELFF. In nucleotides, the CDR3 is TGTGCCAGCAGTTCGGACTCGGCCGGGGAGCTGTTTTTT.

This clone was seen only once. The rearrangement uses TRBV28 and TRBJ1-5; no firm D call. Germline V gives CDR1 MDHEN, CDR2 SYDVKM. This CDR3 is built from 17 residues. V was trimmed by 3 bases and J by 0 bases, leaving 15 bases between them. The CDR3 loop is CASSLGTRSYSNQPQHF. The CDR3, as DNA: TGTGCCAGCAGTTTGGGCACAAGAAGTTATAGCAATCAGCCCCAGCATTTT.

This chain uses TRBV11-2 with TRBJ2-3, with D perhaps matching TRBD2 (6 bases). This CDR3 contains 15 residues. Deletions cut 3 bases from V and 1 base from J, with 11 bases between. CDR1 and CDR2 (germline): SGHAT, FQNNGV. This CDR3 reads CASSLAGLGTDTQYF. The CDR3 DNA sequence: TGTGCCAGCAGCTTGGCGGGGCTCGGCACAGATACGCAGTATTTT.

The CDR3 DNA is TGCGCCAGCAGCCAAGCGAGCGGGAGTGAGACTACGCAGTATTTT. Amino acids: CASSQASGSETTQYF. The rearrangement joins TRBV4-3 to TRBJ2-3; 8 bases fit TRBD2. The J segment lost 8 bases and the V segment lost 1 base, leaving 8 bases of the junction unmatched. The CDR3 runs 15 residues. Germline CDR1 and CDR2: LGHNA and YSLEER.

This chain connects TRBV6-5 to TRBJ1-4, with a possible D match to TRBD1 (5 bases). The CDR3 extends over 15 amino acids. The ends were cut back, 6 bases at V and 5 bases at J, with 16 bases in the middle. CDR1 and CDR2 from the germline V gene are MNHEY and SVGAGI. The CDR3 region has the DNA TGTGCCAGCAGCCCCCAGTGGGGCCGGAATGAAAAACTGTTTTTT. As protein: CASSPQWGRNEKLFF.

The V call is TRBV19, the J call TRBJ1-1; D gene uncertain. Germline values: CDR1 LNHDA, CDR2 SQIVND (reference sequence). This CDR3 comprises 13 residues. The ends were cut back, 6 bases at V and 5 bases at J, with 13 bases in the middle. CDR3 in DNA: TGTGCCAGTAGGTCTAGGGAGGGAACTGAAGCTTTCTTT. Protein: CASRSREGTEAFF.

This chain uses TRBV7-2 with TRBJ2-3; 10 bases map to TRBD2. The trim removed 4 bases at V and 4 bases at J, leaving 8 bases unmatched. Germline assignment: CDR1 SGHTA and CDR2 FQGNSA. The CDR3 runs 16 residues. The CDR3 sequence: CASSSASGSLADTQYF. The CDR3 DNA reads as TGTGCCAGCAGCTCCGCTAGCGGGAGCCTCGCAGATACGCAGTATTTT.

CDR3 sequence (DNA): TGTGCCAGCAGTTCCGACAGGGTGATTAATGAAAAACTGTTTTTT. It is translated as CASSSDRVINEKLFF. This chain joins TRBV28 and TRBJ1-4; 7 bases match TRBD1. V lost 4 bases, J lost 4 bases, and 6 bases stayed unmatched. This CDR3 is 15 amino acids long. Germline CDR1 reads MDHEN; CDR2 reads SYDVKM.

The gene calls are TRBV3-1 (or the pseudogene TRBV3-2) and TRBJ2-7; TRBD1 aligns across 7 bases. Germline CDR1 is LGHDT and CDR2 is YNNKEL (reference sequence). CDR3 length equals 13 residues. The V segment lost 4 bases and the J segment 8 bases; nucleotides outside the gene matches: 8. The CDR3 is CASSLGTDSKQYF. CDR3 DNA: TGTGCCAGCAGCCTTGGGACAGACTCCAAGCAGTACTTC.

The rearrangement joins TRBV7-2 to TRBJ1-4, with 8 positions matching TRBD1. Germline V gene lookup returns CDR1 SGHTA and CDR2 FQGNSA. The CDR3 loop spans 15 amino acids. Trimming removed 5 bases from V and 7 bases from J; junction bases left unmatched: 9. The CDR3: CASSLGQGVGEKLFF. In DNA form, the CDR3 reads TGTGCCAGCAGCCTTGGACAGGGTGTGGGTGAAAAACTGTTTTTT.

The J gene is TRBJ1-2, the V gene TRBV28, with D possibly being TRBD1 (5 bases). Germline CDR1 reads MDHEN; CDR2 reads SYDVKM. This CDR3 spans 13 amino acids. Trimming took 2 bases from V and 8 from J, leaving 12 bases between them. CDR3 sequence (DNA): TGTGCCAGCAGTTTAGGGGCGGCGAGAGGCTACACCTTC. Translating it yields CASSLGAARGYTF.

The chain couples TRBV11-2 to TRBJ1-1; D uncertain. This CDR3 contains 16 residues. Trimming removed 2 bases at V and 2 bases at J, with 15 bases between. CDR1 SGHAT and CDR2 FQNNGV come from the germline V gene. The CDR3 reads CASSLKFGQANTEAFF. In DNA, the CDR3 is TGTGCCAGCAGCTTAAAATTCGGCCAGGCTAACACTGAAGCTTTCTTT. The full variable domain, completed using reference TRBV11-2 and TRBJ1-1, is EAGVAQSPRYKIIEKRQSVAFWCNPISGHATLYWYQQILGQGPKLLIQFQNNGVVDDSQLPKDRFSAERLKGVDSTLKIQPAKLEDSAVYLCASSLKFGQANTEAFFGQGTRLTVV.

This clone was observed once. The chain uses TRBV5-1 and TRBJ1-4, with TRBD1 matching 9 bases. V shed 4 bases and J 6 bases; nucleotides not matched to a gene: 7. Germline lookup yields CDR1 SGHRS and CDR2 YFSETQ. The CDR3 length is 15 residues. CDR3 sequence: CASSPLTGGHEKLFF. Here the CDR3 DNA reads TGCGCCAGCAGCCCCCTGACAGGGGGGCATGAAAAACTGTTTTTT.

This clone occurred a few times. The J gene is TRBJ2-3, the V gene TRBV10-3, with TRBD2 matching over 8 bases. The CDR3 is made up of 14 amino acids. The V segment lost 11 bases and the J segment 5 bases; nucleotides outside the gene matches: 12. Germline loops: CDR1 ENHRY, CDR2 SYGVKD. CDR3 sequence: CAATGTRGVDTQYF. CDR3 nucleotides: TGTGCCGCCACCGGGACTAGAGGGGTAGATACGCAGTATTTT.

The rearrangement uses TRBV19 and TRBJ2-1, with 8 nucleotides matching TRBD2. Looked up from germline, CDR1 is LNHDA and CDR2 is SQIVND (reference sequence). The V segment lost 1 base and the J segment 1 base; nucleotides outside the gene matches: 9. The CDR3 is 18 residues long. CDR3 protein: CASSIGLAGYESYNEQFF. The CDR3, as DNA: TGTGCCAGTAGTATAGGATTAGCGGGATATGAATCCTACAATGAGCAGTTCTTC.